These T cell receptor beta chains were read from a single sample in a study of blood T cells in healthy people across ages. MiXCR was run by TCRdb on the 5' RACE reads, yielding one entry per CDR3 protein. Of under 2 million distinct CDR3 sequences in the sample, about 31% were seen once. The sequencing input was blood. These receptors came from a woman between 25 and 40 years old in good health. Each CDR3 is given with its conserved first and last residue. Each record gives: D gene, V gene, clone size, J gene, CDR3 DNA, CDR3 protein. D genes are given only for firm matches. Clone sizes are given selectively: once, few, many, or a class where the clone is expanded.

NA	TRBV27	few	TRBJ1-4	TGTGCCAGCAGTTCCGCCCGTTTCTATGAAAAACGGTTTTTT	CASSSARFYEKRFF
NA	TRBV4-1	once	TRBJ1-6	TGCGCCAGCAGCCCCCTCGGGACGGTTGCTAATTCACCCCTCCACTTT	CASSPLGTVANSPLHF
NA	TRBV4-2	NA	TRBJ1-1	TGTGCCAGCAGCCATACCAGGGTGGGGAACACTGAAGCTTTCTTT	CASSHTRVGNTEAFF
NA	TRBV2	few	TRBJ1-6	TGTGCCAGCAGACAACAGGGTTATAATTCACCCCTCCACTTT	CASRQQGYNSPLHF
TRBD1	TRBV20-1	NA	TRBJ2-7	TGCAATGCCCGTGACAGGGAGTACGATGAGCAGTACTTC	CNARDREYDEQYF
NA	TRBV20-1	NA	TRBJ2-3	TGCAGTGCCAAGGGCCAGGGAGCAGATACGCAGTATTTT	CSAKGQGADTQYF
NA	TRBV6-1	many	TRBJ2-5	TGTGCCAGCAGTGAAGGTTGGCGGGGGCAGCAAGAGACCCAGTACTTC	CASSEGWRGQQETQYF
TRBD2	TRBV5-4	NA	TRBJ2-3	TGTGCCAGCAGCTTGGTGGGACTAGCGGGAGCTGGGGTGCAGTATTTT	CASSLVGLAGAGVQYF
NA	TRBV6-5	many	TRBJ2-3	TGTGCCAGCAGTTACTCTTGGACGGGGGTCACAGATACGCAGTATTTT	CASSYSWTGVTDTQYF
TRBD2	TRBV20-1	many	TRBJ2-5	TGCAGTGCTAGATTAAATACCGGGACTAGCGGAGGGCAGTACTTC	CSARLNTGTSGGQYF